The clone carrying this T cell receptor beta chain was seen many times. Its antigen is still unknown. The sample comes from a study of neurological immune-mediated disorders. The unsorted libraries were generated from a total of 2 million PBMCs, which had been stored in RNAlater at -80 C. Study conclusions and caveats: The study found no CDR3 amino acid sequences shared by expanded clones across subjects, suggesting private repertoires in all groups.

5'RACE with 10-nucleotide random UMIs produced the cDNA. TCRdb independently ran MiXCR on the 5' RACE reads; one entry per CDR3 protein. The sample lists more than 45,000 distinct CDR3 sequences, roughly 2.5% occurring once. V trimming: 10 bases; J trimming: 3 bases; junction bases outside the gene matches: 9. Germline V gene data show CDR1 as SGHKS and CDR2 as YYEKEE (reference sequence). CDR3 size: 14 residues. This chain uses TRBV5-5 with TRBJ2-7; TRBD1 matches 11 bases. The specimen was PBMCs. The TCR sequence derives from a man aged 45-60 years with multiple sclerosis. The CDR3 bases are TGTGCCGGAGGACAGGGGGCGTCAGTCTACGAGCAGTACTTC. Its translation: CAGGQGASVYEQYF.